These 8 T cell receptor beta chains originate from one sample sequenced in a study of T cell repertoires in cytomegalovirus infection (dated by TCRdb to between 2018 and 2021). The sequencer was an Illumina HiSeq 1500. TCRdb passed the public sequencing reads through fastp at Q25 and MiXCR, retaining productive beta sequences. Each CDR3 protein appears once, grouped with its most common genes and DNA. Recorded for this sample are hundreds of thousands of distinct CDR3 sequences; approximately 25% of them occurred a single time. Of the sample, roughly 8% falls within the top ten clones. Sequenced material: CD8+ T cells from PBMCs. Receptors originate from a human donor in good health (CMV status not recorded). Some clones in this sample may be carry-over from other donors' samples.

The CDR3 sequence: CASSSRDRGIYNEQFF. In DNA form, the CDR3 reads TGTGCCAGCAGCTCCCGTGACAGGGGAATCTACAATGAGCAGTTCTTC. The J gene is TRBJ2-1, the V gene TRBV7-6, with 8 bases aligning to TRBD1. Germline-derived CDR1 and CDR2 are SGHVS and FNYEAQ. Trimming cost V 4 bases and J 3 bases; bases outside gene matches: 8. This CDR3 region has 16 residues.

This clonotype was observed a few times. Here the CDR3 reads CATFDSYANTGELFF. The CDR3 DNA reads TGTGCCACCTTTGACAGTTACGCGAACACCGGGGAGCTGTTTTTT. The J gene is TRBJ2-2, the V gene TRBV6-5, with D perhaps TRBD1 (5 bases). The CDR3 contains 15 residues. CDR1 is MNHEY, CDR2 SVGAGI, per germline. Trimming shortened V by 10 bases and J by 0 bases, and 15 bases separated the two germline ends.

The chain uses TRBV7-9 and TRBJ2-2, with unresolved D. Germline CDR1 and CDR2: SEHNR and FQNEAQ (reference sequence). CDR3 length: 15 residues. The V gene lost 1 base and the J gene lost 0 bases, with 6 bases spanning the gap. The CDR3 sequence is CASSLGIANTGELFF. In DNA, the CDR3 is TGTGCCAGCAGCTTAGGCATCGCGAACACCGGGGAGCTGTTTTTT.

This clonotype was counted between two and nine times. The chain employs TRBV27 and TRBJ2-3; D uncertain. The germline V and J ends were trimmed by 4 bases and 3 bases, with 11 bases remaining between them. Germline V lookup: CDR1 MNHEY, CDR2 SMNVEV (reference sequence). The CDR3 is 14 amino acids. The chain's CDR3 is CASSSITETDTQYF. In DNA, the CDR3 is TGTGCCAGCAGTTCCATTACCGAAACAGATACGCAGTATTTT.

The chain employs TRBV5-5 and TRBJ2-7, with 8 bases that match TRBD1. The germline V gene encodes CDR1 SGHKS and CDR2 YYEKEE (reference sequence). The CDR3 is made up of 16 amino acids. Unmatched junction bases numbered 16, after V lost 4 bases and J lost 7 bases. The CDR3 spells CASSHPHGQGAGEQYV. CDR3 nucleotides: TGTGCCAGCAGCCATCCTCATGGGCAGGGGGCGGGAGAGCAGTACGTC.

J is TRBJ1-6 and V is TRBV20-1; a possible D gene is TRBD1 (6 bases). Germline CDR1 reads DFQATT; CDR2 reads SNEGSKA (reference sequence). The CDR3 is 17 amino acids. V dropped 0 bases and J dropped 9 bases, with 21 bases sitting between them. This chain's CDR3 is CSARDPGTPGLISPLHF. CDR3 DNA: TGCAGTGCTAGAGATCCAGGGACACCCGGCCTAATTTCACCCCTCCACTTT.

The gene calls are TRBV7-9 and TRBJ2-7; 7 bases align to TRBD1. The CDR3 contains 14 residues. V was pared by 4 bases and J by 0 bases, with 3 bases of the junction left unmatched. Per germline, CDR1 SEHNR and CDR2 FQNEAQ (reference sequence). The CDR3 loop is CASSSRDSSYEQYV. Written as DNA, the CDR3 is TGTGCCAGCAGCTCCAGGGACAGCTCCTACGAGCAGTACGTC.

This clonotype was seen a few times. The V call is TRBV13, the J call TRBJ2-3; tentative D call: TRBD1 (5 bases). The CDR3 totals 15 residues. Germline V gives CDR1 PRHDT, CDR2 FYEKMQ (reference sequence). The V and J ends lost 7 bases and 0 bases respectively, with 14 bases between them. CDR3 loop: CASTTGSSSTDTQYF. Written as DNA, the CDR3 is TGTGCCAGCACCACAGGTTCATCTAGCACAGATACGCAGTATTTT.